Listed below are T cell receptor beta chains from one sample, sequenced in a study of blood T cell repertoires in COVID-19. The assay was immunoSEQ multiplex PCR, and TCRdb's table has in-frame clones only and misses some. This sample has 200,000 or so clones; 70% to 90% occur once, and the top ten carry approximately 4.8%. The sample comprised peripheral blood. The receptors shown here come from a man aged 50 to 59 with acute or convalescent COVID-19. Both conserved end residues are part of each CDR3. Each record gives: V gene, CDR3 protein.

>TRBV7-2
CASSRGQGRTQYF
>TRBV19
CASSRAAGGEQYF
>TRBV25-1
CASRGPVTYGYTF
>TRBV27
CASSLPGTGSLGELFF
>TRBV2
CASTGPNQPGELFF
>TRBV12-5
CASGSHRGNQPQHF
>TRBV7-2
CASSRYLDTEQYF
>TRBV29-1
CSADGATGGENTIYF
>TRBV7-8
CASSPIQGSQPQHF
>TRBV3-1/TRBV3-2
CASSPGGDRDYTF
>TRBV7-9
CASSPRVFAQGQGVKQFF
>TRBV19
CASRQQGAGQPQHF
>TRBV2
CASSPSAVRGNIQYF
>TRBV7-3
CASSLVRTDTQYF
>TRBV9
CASKPGDSYEKLFF
>TRBV19
CASIDRGIGTEAFF
>TRBV4-1
CASRLTGGFRTNEKLFF
>TRBV5-1
CASSLGQGSRMNTEAFF
>TRBV19
CASSARRPQGGYTF
>TRBV19
CASSIGVRQVGQETQYF
>TRBV10-2
CASSVDRPTGELFF
>TRBV4-1
CASSQVQGSAYEQYF
>TRBV4-1
CASSPGLAGGRGNEQFF
>TRBV3-1/TRBV3-2
CASSQGRAQGTQYF
>TRBV5-4
CASGGGVGNTIYF
>TRBV15
CATTPGHRNTEAFF
>TRBV6-6
CASSSQGSGNTIYF
>TRBV6-2/TRBV6-3
CASSYPDYLSSYEQYF
>TRBV3-1/TRBV3-2
CASSLGVSLSGANVLTF
>TRBV6-5
CASRRGSQSNQPQHF
>TRBV9
CASSPRGQGPLGTEAFF
>TRBV7-9
CASSFDRVTRDTQYF
>TRBV12-5
CASGASQGARETQYF
>TRBV19
CASSRDREGYGEQFF
>TRBV5-8
CASSHYPYGTEAFF
>TRBV19
CASSIVTRQLGHGYTF
>TRBV7-9
CASRKGGAMNTEAFF
>TRBV5-1
CASSTTTTGATEAFF
>TRBV11-2
CASSLFSRVGGYTF
>TRBV12-5
CASVPGSFPYGYTF
>TRBV5-8
CASSYPPGQGPKLNTEAFF
>TRBV5-1
CASSLRPQQRFNYGYTF
>TRBV2
CASSDRRGGSPLHF
>TRBV6-5
CASSYQGLNGYTF
>TRBV5-1
CASRIREGTATEAFF
>TRBV6-5
CASSYSSARSTDTQYF
>TRBV7-7
CASSPPDGTGGASYNSPLHF
>TRBV19
CASSSLGTGNTGELFF
>TRBV3-1/TRBV3-2
CASSQVREKLFF